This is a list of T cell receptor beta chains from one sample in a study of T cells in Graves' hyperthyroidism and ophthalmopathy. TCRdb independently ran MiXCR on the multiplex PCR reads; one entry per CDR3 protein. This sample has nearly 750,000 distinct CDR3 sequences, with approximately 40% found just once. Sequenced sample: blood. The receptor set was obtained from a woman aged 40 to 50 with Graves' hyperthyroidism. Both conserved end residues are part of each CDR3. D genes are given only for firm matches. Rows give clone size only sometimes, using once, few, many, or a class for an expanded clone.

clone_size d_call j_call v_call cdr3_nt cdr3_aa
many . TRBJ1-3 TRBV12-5 TGTGCTAGTGGTTTTCAGGGAAACACCATATATTTT CASGFQGNTIYF
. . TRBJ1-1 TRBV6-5 TGTGCCAGCAGTCAAGGTTACGGGGCTTTCTTT CASSQGYGAFF
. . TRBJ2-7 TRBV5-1 TGCGCCAGCAGCCCGGCGGGACACAGCTCCTACGAGCAGTACTTC CASSPAGHSSYEQYF
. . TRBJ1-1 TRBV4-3 TGCGCCAGCAGCCAAGACGGGGTACGTGAAGCTTTCTTT CASSQDGVREAFF
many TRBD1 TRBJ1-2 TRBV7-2 TGTGCCAGCAGCCGGGACAGGGTGAGCTATGGCTACACCTTC CASSRDRVSYGYTF
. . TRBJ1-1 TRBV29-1 TGCAGCGTTGCCCAAAAGGGGTACAGAGCTTTCTTT CSVAQKGYRAFF
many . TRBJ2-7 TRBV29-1 TGCAGCGTTGAATCTAAGTACGAGCAGTACTTC CSVESKYEQYF
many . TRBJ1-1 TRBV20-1 TGCAGTGCTAGGGGACACGCGAACACTGAAGCTTTCTTT CSARGHANTEAFF
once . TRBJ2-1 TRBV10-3 TGTGCCATCAGTGGTGAAACGGAAACCCAGTTCTTC CAISGETETQFF
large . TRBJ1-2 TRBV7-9 TGTGCCAGCAGCTCTGGAGACAAAGGTCGCACCTTC CASSSGDKGRTF
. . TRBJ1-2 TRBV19 TGTGCCAGTAGTAATAACGGAAGAAACTATGGCTACACCTTC CASSNNGRNYGYTF
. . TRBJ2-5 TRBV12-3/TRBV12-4 TGTGCCAGCAGTTTCTTAATCGGACCACCGCAAGAGACCCAGTACTTC CASSFLIGPPQETQYF
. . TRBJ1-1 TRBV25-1 TGTGCCAGCAGTGGTTTGGGCCCGGGTAACACTGAAGCTTTCTTT CASSGLGPGNTEAFF
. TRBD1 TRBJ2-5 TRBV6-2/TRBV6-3 TGTGCCAGCAGTTGGGACAGGGGGCAGACCCAGTACTTC CASSWDRGQTQYF
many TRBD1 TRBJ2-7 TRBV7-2 TGTGCCAGCGGCCCCGTCGGGACAGCACCCTACGAGCAGTACTTC CASGPVGTAPYEQYF
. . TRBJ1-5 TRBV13 TGTGCCAGCAGTTTAAGGCCAGGGGGCAATCAGCCCCAGCATTTT CASSLRPGGNQPQHF
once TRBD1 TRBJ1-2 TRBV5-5 TGTGCCAGCAGCTTGTTCCGACAGGGAAACTATGGCTACACCTTC CASSLFRQGNYGYTF
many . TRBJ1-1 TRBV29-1 TGCAGCGTTGCATCCAGGCTGAACACTGAAGCTTTCTTT CSVASRLNTEAFF
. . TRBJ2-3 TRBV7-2 TGTGCCAGCAGCCCCCTGCCTAGCGAGAGCACAGATACGCAGTATTTT CASSPLPSESTDTQYF
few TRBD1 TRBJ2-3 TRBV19 TGTGCCAGTAGTGGGCCGGACAGGGTAATGACAGATACGCAGTATTTT CASSGPDRVMTDTQYF
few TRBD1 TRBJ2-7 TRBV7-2 TGTGCCAGCAGGAGGGGACAGGGGGGCTACGAGCAGTACTTC CASRRGQGGYEQYF
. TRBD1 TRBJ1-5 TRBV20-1 TGCAGTGCTAGTATAGGGACAGGGAATCAGCCCCAGCATTTT CSASIGTGNQPQHF
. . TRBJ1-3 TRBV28 TGTGCCAGCAGTCACAGGCCTATTGGAAACACCATATATTTT CASSHRPIGNTIYF
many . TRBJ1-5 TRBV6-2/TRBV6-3 TGTGCCAGCAGTCCCTTCGACAGCCTGACTACCTTTTTT CASSPFDSLTTFF
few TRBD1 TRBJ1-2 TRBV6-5 TGTGCCAGCAGTCCCGACGGAACAGGGGTCTATGGCTACACCTTC CASSPDGTGVYGYTF
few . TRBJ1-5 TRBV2 TGTGCCAGCAGTCCCCCTCCTTTCAGGGGAGTCACGAGCAATCAGCCCCAGCATTTT CASSPPPFRGVTSNQPQHF
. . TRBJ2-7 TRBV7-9 TGTGCCAGCAGCCAAGATGAGTCCCGGGGGATCTACGAGCAGAACTTC CASSQDESRGIYEQNF
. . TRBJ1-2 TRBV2 TGTGCCAGCAGTGGGTTCAACTATGGCTACACCTTC CASSGFNYGYTF
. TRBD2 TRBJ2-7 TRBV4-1 TGCGCCAGCAGCCAGCACCTGGGGGGGGATAGGGGATACGAGCAGTACTTC CASSQHLGGDRGYEQYF
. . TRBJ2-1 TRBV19 TGTGCCAGTAGTATAGTGGGCAAGTGGAATGAGCAGTTCTTC CASSIVGKWNEQFF
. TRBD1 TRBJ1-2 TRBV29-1 TGCAGCGTTGCCGGGACAGGGGAGGAGATGCCCTATGGCTACACCTTC CSVAGTGEEMPYGYTF
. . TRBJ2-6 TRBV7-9 TGTGCCAGCAGCTTTCCCAGGGCCAACGTCCTGACTTTC CASSFPRANVLTF
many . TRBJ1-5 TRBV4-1 TGTGCCAGCAGCCAAGAAGGGTCTCAGCCCCAGCATTTT CASSQEGSQPQHF